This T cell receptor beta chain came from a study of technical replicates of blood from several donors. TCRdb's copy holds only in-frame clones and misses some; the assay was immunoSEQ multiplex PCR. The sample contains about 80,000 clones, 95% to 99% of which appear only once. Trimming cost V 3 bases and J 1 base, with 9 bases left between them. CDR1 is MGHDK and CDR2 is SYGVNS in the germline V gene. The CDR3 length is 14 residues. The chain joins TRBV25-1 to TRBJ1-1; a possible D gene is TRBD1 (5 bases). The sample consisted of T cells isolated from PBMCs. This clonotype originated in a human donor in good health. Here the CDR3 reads CASSDLTGNTEAFF. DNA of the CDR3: TGTGCCAGCAGTGACCTCACAGGGAACACTGAAGCTTTCTTT.